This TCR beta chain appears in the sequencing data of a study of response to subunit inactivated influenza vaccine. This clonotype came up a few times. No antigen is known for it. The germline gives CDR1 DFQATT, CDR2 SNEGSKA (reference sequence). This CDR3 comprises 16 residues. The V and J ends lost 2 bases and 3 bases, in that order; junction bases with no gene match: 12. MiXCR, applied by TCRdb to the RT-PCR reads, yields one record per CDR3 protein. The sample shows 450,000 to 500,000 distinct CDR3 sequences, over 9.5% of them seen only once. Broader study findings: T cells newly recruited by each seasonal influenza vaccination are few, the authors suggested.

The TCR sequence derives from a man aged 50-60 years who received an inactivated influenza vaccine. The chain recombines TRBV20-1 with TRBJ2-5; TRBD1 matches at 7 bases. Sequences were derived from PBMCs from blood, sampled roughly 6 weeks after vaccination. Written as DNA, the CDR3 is TGCAGTGCTAGACAACAAACAGGGGCGGTCGAAGAGACCCAGTACTTC. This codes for CSARQQTGAVEETQYF.